The 10 T cell receptor beta chains presented below share a single source sample, sequenced in a study of CD8+CD57+ T cells in acquired aplastic anemia. Both TCR beta VDJ combination and CDR3 sequence profiling were carried out. Genomic DNA was the template for this profiling. MiXCR was run by TCRdb on the reads, yielding one entry per CDR3 protein. The data show roughly 58,000 distinct CDR3 sequences, about 50% seen once. The specimen was sorted CD4+, CD8+, or CD8+CD57+ T cells (not recorded which) from PBMCs. All receptors come from a human donor in good health, serving as a control.

For this clonotype: One end of the junction does not line up with germline, which may come from a read error. This chain uses TRBV10-2 with TRBJ1-1, with D uncertain. This CDR3 is 14 amino acids long. Germline-derived CDR1 and CDR2 are WSHSY and SAAADI. The CDR3 is CASSPEGVRREAFF. The CDR3 DNA sequence: TGTGCCAGCAGCCCCGAGGGCGTAAGAAGAGAAGCTTTCTTT.

The chain couples TRBV7-9 to TRBJ1-2; the match to TRBD1 covers 8 bases. The CDR3 spans 14 residues. J lost 5 bases, V lost 5 bases, and 7 bases had no gene match. Germline assignment: CDR1 SEHNR and CDR2 FQNEAQ (reference sequence). The CDR3 spells CASSVQGAEYGYTF. In DNA, the CDR3 is TGTGCCAGCAGCGTTCAGGGGGCCGAATATGGCTACACCTTC.

This clonotype was seen ten or more times. The V gene is TRBV5-4, the J gene TRBJ2-1; 8 positions agree with TRBD2. Germline V gives CDR1 SGHNT, CDR2 YYREEE (reference sequence). CDR3 size: 15 residues. V dropped 0 bases and J dropped 9; count of bases not matched to a gene: 8. The CDR3 sequence is CASSLDGRAEGEQFF. CDR3 nucleotides: TGTGCCAGCAGCTTGGACGGGAGGGCCGAAGGTGAGCAGTTCTTC.

The gene calls are TRBV19 and TRBJ1-2; 9 bases are a match to TRBD1. V shed 6 bases, J shed 4 bases, and the junction held 6 bases outside the gene matches. The length of the CDR3 is 14 residues. Germline V gene data show CDR1 as LNHDA and CDR2 as SQIVND (reference sequence). CDR3 coding DNA: TGTGCCAGTAGCATCGGACAGGGGCCCTATGGCTACACCTTC. This codes for CASSIGQGPYGYTF.

This chain links TRBV10-3 with TRBJ2-7, with no clear D. TRBJ2-1 matches the DNA end more closely, so the J call is doubtful. The V gene's germline CDR1 is ENHRY and CDR2 SYGVKD. The CDR3 has 13 amino acids. This chain's CDR3 is CAISDDANGEQFF. The CDR3 DNA follows: TGTGCCATCAGTGACGACGCTAACGGTGAGCAGTTCTTC.

This clonotype ranks as medium-sized. In DNA form, the CDR3 reads TGTGCCAGCAGTCTGACTAGCGGGCCCTCCTACGAGCAGTACTTC. Translating gives CASSLTSGPSYEQYF. The J gene is TRBJ2-7, the V gene TRBV2; the match to TRBD2 covers 10 bases. The CDR3 totals 15 residues. Per germline, CDR1 SNHLY and CDR2 FYNNEI. Trimming removed 5 bases from V and 0 bases from J; junction bases left unmatched: 4.

This clonotype occurred many times. The genes are TRBV5-1 and TRBJ1-2; D gene uncertain. With 0 bases removed from V and 5 bases from J, the gap between germline ends came to 14 bases. The CDR3 covers 15 residues. CDR1 is SGHRS, CDR2 YFSETQ, per germline. The CDR3 spells CASSLANNRGYGYTF. The CDR3 DNA reads TGCGCCAGCAGCTTGGCCAACAATCGGGGATATGGCTACACCTTC.

This clonotype has ten or more counts. This sequence joins TRBV6-2 or TRBV6-3 and TRBJ1-1; unclear D gene. Trimming stripped 4 bases from V and 0 bases from J, with 9 bases between. The CDR3 loop spans 14 amino acids. From germline, CDR1 is MNHEY and CDR2 SVGEGT. The CDR3 spells CASSSRTVNTEAFF. CDR3 nucleotides: TGTGCCAGCAGTTCTAGGACCGTGAACACTGAAGCTTTCTTT.

A note on this clonotype: The junction departs from germline at one end; a sequencing error may be responsible. V usage is TRBV19 and J usage is TRBJ1-2, with D unclear. Germline-derived CDR1 and CDR2 are LNHDA and SQIVND (reference sequence). CDR3 length: 13 residues. The CDR3 region is CASSVRRDYGYAF. CDR3 bases: TGTGCCAGTAGTGTGCGCAGAGACTATGGATACGCCTTC.

This clonotype has ten or more counts. An end of the junction does not agree with germline; a read error may underlie this. This chain uses TRBV9 with TRBJ1-6; D might be TRBD1 (5 bases). This CDR3 comprises 14 residues. Looked up from germline, CDR1 is SGDLS and CDR2 is YYNGEE. The CDR3 loop reads CASSVEQANSPLYF. CDR3 DNA: TGTGCCAGCAGCGTAGAACAGGCAAATTCACCCCTCTACTTT.